The rows below give T cell receptor beta chains drawn from one sample of a study of technical replicates of blood from several donors. TCRdb's table, derived via immunoSEQ multiplex PCR, lists solely in-frame clones and lacks some. The sample yields some 83,000 clones, roughly 93% seen once. The sample comprised T cells isolated from PBMCs. These receptors were collected from a human donor in good health. Each CDR3 is given with its conserved first and last residue. Fields, in order: D gene, clone size, V gene, J gene, CDR3 protein, CDR3 DNA. D genes are given only for firm matches. Size is stated for part of the rows, as once, few or many counts, or as a class when the clone is expanded.

D gene: TRBD2; clone size: -; V gene: TRBV6-5; J gene: TRBJ2-7; CDR3 protein: CASASGAYEQYF; CDR3 DNA: TGTGCCAGCGCTAGCGGAGCCTACGAGCAGTACTTC
D gene: TRBD1; clone size: -; V gene: TRBV27; J gene: TRBJ2-7; CDR3 protein: CASSLQPPGQGAHEQYF; CDR3 DNA: TGTGCCAGCAGTTTACAGCCTCCTGGACAGGGGGCGCATGAGCAGTACTTC
D gene: TRBD1; clone size: -; V gene: TRBV27; J gene: TRBJ1-2; CDR3 protein: CASSPLDRGYGYTF; CDR3 DNA: TGTGCCAGCAGTCCCTTGGACAGGGGGTACGGCTACACCTTC
D gene: TRBD2; clone size: once; V gene: TRBV7-8; J gene: TRBJ2-1; CDR3 protein: CASSYTGTSGSWLINEQFF; CDR3 DNA: TGTGCCAGCAGCTACACCGGGACTAGCGGGAGTTGGTTAATCAATGAGCAGTTCTTC
D gene: TRBD1; clone size: -; V gene: TRBV28; J gene: TRBJ2-4; CDR3 protein: CASSSDREIGNIQYF; CDR3 DNA: TGTGCCAGCAGTTCCGACAGGGAGATAGGAAACATTCAGTACTTC
D gene: -; clone size: -; V gene: TRBV6-5; J gene: TRBJ1-1; CDR3 protein: CASSFGEWPEAFF; CDR3 DNA: TGTGCCAGCAGTTTCGGGGAGTGGCCTGAAGCTTTCTTT
D gene: -; clone size: -; V gene: TRBV5-6; J gene: TRBJ2-1; CDR3 protein: CASSNKLGAQSNEQFF; CDR3 DNA: TGTGCCAGCAGCAATAAACTAGGAGCCCAAAGCAATGAGCAGTTCTTC
D gene: TRBD2; clone size: once; V gene: TRBV2; J gene: TRBJ2-3; CDR3 protein: CASGGGGTDTQYF; CDR3 DNA: TGTGCCTCCGGGGGAGGGGGCACAGATACGCAGTATTTT
D gene: -; clone size: -; V gene: TRBV9; J gene: TRBJ2-7; CDR3 protein: CASSESGTPFYEQYF; CDR3 DNA: TGTGCCAGCAGCGAATCCGGGACTCCTTTCTACGAGCAGTACTTC
D gene: -; clone size: -; V gene: TRBV5-1; J gene: TRBJ2-1; CDR3 protein: CASSLEPGEVYNEQFF; CDR3 DNA: TGCGCCAGCAGCTTGGAACCGGGAGAGGTCTACAATGAGCAGTTCTTC
D gene: TRBD1; clone size: -; V gene: TRBV5-4; J gene: TRBJ1-2; CDR3 protein: CASSLGTGGNYGYTF; CDR3 DNA: TGTGCCAGCAGCTTGGGGACAGGGGGGAACTATGGCTACACCTTC
D gene: -; clone size: -; V gene: TRBV27; J gene: TRBJ2-1; CDR3 protein: CASSLERAYNEQFF; CDR3 DNA: TGTGCCAGCAGTTTGGAGAGGGCCTACAATGAGCAGTTCTTC
D gene: -; clone size: -; V gene: TRBV6-1; J gene: TRBJ1-5; CDR3 protein: CASSARQPQGNQPQHF; CDR3 DNA: TGTGCCAGCAGTGCGAGACAGCCCCAGGGCAATCAGCCCCAGCATTTT
D gene: TRBD1; clone size: -; V gene: TRBV19; J gene: TRBJ1-1; CDR3 protein: CASSLQGARKAFF; CDR3 DNA: TGTGCCAGTAGTTTACAGGGGGCGAGGAAAGCTTTCTTT
D gene: TRBD1; clone size: -; V gene: TRBV10-3; J gene: TRBJ1-2; CDR3 protein: CAIRPTGTGGNGYGYTF; CDR3 DNA: TGTGCCATCAGGCCTACCGGGACAGGGGGAAATGGCTATGGCTACACCTTC
D gene: -; clone size: once; V gene: TRBV18; J gene: TRBJ2-3; CDR3 protein: CASSPVLAGTPTF; CDR3 DNA: TGTGCCAGCTCACCCGTACTAGCCGGGACGCCAACTTTT
D gene: TRBD2; clone size: once; V gene: TRBV2; J gene: TRBJ2-5; CDR3 protein: CALKREQQGTQYF; CDR3 DNA: TGTGCCCTTAAGCGGGAGCAGCAGGGGACCCAGTACTTC
D gene: -; clone size: -; V gene: TRBV15; J gene: TRBJ1-1; CDR3 protein: CATSRVRWGDTEAFF; CDR3 DNA: TGTGCCACCAGCAGGGTGCGGTGGGGCGACACTGAAGCTTTCTTT
D gene: -; clone size: -; V gene: TRBV28; J gene: TRBJ1-1; CDR3 protein: CASSLSREAFF; CDR3 DNA: TGTGCCAGCAGTTTATCCAGGGAAGCTTTCTTT
D gene: TRBD2; clone size: -; V gene: TRBV13; J gene: TRBJ2-1; CDR3 protein: CASSLTGTRDNEQFF; CDR3 DNA: TGTGCCAGCAGCCTAACCGGGACTAGGGACAATGAGCAGTTCTTC
D gene: TRBD2; clone size: few; V gene: TRBV7-3; J gene: TRBJ2-1; CDR3 protein: CASSSSGSVNEQFF; CDR3 DNA: TGTGCCAGCAGCTCTAGCGGGAGTGTCAATGAGCAGTTCTTC
D gene: -; clone size: few; V gene: TRBV5-5; J gene: TRBJ1-1; CDR3 protein: CASSPLTIKNTEAFF; CDR3 DNA: TGTGCCAGCAGCCCTCTCACTATCAAGAACACTGAAGCTTTCTTT
D gene: TRBD2; clone size: -; V gene: TRBV2; J gene: TRBJ2-7; CDR3 protein: CASRAWWRESYEQYF; CDR3 DNA: TGTGCCAGCAGAGCGTGGTGGCGGGAGTCCTACGAGCAGTACTTC
D gene: -; clone size: -; V gene: TRBV30; J gene: TRBJ2-1; CDR3 protein: CAWSVGGAYNEQFF; CDR3 DNA: TGTGCCTGGAGTGTAGGGGGGGCCTACAATGAGCAGTTCTTC
D gene: -; clone size: -; V gene: TRBV4-3; J gene: TRBJ1-1; CDR3 protein: CASALGGASNTEAFF; CDR3 DNA: TGCGCCAGCGCCCTAGGCGGGGCCTCGAACACTGAAGCTTTCTTT
D gene: -; clone size: once; V gene: TRBV27; J gene: TRBJ2-3; CDR3 protein: CASSLLAPSLSTDTQYF; CDR3 DNA: TGTGCCAGCAGTTTATTAGCTCCTAGCCTTAGCACAGATACGCAGTATTTT